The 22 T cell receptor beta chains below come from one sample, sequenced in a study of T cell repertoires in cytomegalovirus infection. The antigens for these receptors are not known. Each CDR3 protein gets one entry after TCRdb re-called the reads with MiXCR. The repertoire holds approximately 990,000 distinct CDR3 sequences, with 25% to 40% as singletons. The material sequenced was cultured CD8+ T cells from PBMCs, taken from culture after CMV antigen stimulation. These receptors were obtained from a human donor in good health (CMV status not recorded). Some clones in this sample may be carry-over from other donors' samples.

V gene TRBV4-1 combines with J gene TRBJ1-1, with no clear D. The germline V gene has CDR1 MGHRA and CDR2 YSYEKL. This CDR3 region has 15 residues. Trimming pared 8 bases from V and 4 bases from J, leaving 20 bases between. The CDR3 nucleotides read TGCGCCAGCGAACCCGGTGGCCCATTGAGCACTGAAGCTTTCTTT. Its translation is CASEPGGPLSTEAFF.

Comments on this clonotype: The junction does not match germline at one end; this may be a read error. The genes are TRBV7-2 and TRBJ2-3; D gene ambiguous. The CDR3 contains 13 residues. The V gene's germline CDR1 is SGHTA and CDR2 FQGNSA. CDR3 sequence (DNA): TGTGTCAGCAGGTTAATTAACACAGATACGCAGTATTTT. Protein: CVSRLINTDTQYF.

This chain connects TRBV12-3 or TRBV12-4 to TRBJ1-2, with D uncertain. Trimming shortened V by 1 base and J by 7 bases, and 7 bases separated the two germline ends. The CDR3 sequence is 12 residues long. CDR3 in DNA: TGTGCCAGCAGTTTAGTGCGGGCTGGCTACACCTTC. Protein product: CASSLVRAGYTF.

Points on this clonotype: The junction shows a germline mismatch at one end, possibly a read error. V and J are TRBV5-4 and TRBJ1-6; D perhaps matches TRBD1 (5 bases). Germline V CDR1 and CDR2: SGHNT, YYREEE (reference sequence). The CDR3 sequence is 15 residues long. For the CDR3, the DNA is TGTGTCAGCAGCCGGGACGCGGGAGTGGGATCACCCCTCCACTTT. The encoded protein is CVSSRDAGVGSPLHF.

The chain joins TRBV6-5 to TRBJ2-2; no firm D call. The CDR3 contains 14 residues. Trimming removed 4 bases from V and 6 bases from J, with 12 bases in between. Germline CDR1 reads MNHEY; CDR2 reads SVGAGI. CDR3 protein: CASSSPWSPGELFF. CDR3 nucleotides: TGTGCCAGCAGTTCGCCTTGGAGTCCCGGGGAGCTGTTTTTT.

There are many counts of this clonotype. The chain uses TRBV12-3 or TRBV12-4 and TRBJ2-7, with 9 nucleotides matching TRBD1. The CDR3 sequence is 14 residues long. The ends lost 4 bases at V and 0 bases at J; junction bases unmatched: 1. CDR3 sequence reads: CASSWGQGSYEQYV. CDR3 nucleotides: TGTGCCAGCAGTTGGGGACAGGGCTCCTACGAGCAGTACGTC.

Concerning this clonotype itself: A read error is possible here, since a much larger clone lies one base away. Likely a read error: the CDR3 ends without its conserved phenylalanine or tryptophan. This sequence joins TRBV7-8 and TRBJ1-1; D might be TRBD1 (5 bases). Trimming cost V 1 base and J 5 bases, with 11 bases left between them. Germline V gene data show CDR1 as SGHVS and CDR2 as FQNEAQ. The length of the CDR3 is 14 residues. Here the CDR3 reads CASSLEGWGTEAFI. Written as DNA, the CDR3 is TGTGCCAGCAGCTTAGAGGGGTGGGGGACTGAAGCTTTCATT.

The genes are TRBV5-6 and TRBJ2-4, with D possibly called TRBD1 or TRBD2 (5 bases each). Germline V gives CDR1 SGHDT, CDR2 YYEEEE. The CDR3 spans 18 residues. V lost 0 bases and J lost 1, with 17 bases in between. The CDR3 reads CASSLGFRDLWAKNIQYF. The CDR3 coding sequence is TGTGCCAGCAGCTTGGGGTTCAGGGACCTGTGGGCCAAAAACATTCAGTACTTC. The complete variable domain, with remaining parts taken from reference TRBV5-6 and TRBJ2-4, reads DAGVTQSPTHLIKTRGQQVTLRCSPKSGHDTVSWYQQALGQGPQFIFQYYEEEERQRGNFPDRFSGHQFPNYSSELNVNALLLGDSALYLCASSLGFRDLWAKNIQYFGAGTRLSVL.

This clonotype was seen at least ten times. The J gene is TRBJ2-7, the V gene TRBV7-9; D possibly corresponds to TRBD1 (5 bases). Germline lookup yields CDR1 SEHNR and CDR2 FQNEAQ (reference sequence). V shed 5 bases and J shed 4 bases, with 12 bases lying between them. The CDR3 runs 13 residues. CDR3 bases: TGTGCCAGCAGCCCATCGACAGCGTACGAGCAGTACTTC. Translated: CASSPSTAYEQYF.

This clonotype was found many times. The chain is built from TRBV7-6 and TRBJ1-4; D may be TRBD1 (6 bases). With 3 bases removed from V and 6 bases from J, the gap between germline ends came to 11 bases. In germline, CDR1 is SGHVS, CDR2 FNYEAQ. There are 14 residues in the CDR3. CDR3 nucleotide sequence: TGTGCCAGCAGCTTGGGGACATCCGATGAAAAACTGTTTTTT. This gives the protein CASSLGTSDEKLFF.

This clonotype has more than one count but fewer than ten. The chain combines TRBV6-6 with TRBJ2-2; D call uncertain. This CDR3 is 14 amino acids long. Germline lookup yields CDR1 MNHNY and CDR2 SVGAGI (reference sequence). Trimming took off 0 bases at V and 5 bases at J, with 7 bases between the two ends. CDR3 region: CASSYSQYTGELFF. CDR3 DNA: TGTGCCAGCAGTTACTCGCAGTATACCGGGGAGCTGTTTTTT.

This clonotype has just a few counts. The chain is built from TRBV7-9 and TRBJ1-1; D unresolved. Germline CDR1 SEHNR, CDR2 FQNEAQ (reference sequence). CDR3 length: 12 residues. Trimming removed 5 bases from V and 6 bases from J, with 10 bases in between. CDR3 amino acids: CASSQGLSEAFF. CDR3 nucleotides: TGTGCCAGCAGCCAAGGACTCTCTGAAGCTTTCTTT.

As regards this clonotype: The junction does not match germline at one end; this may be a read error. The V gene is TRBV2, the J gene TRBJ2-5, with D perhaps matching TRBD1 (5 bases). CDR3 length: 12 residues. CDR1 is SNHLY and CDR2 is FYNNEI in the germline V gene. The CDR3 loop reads CASIEGAETQYF. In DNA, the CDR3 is TGTGCCAGCATTGAAGGGGCGGAGACCCAGTACTTC.

The CDR3 nucleotides read TGTGCCAGCAGTCCATCTAGCGGAACCTACGAGCAGTACGTC. Amino acids: CASSPSSGTYEQYV. The chain is built from TRBV27 and TRBJ2-7; 7 nucleotides agree with TRBD2. With 5 bases clipped from V and 2 bases from J, the junction kept 6 bases outside the gene matches. The CDR3 is 14 amino acids. Germline CDR1 reads MNHEY; CDR2 reads SMNVEV (reference sequence).

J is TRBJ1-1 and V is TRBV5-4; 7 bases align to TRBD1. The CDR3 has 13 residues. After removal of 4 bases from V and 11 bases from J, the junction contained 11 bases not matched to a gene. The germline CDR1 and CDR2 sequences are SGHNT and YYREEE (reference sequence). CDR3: CASSGGQPSGAFF. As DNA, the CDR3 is TGTGCCAGCAGCGGGGGACAGCCAAGCGGGGCTTTCTTT.

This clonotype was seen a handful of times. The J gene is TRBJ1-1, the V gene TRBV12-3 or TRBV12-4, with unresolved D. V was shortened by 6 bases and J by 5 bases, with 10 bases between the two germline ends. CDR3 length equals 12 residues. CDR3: CASSSLVTEAFF. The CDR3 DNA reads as TGTGCCAGCAGCTCTCTGGTGACTGAAGCTTTCTTT.

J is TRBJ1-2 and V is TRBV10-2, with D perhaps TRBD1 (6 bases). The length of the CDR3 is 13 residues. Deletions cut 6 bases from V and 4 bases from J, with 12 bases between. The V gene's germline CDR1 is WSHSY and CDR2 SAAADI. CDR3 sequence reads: CASRSMDSYGYTF. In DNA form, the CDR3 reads TGCGCCAGCAGATCGATGGACAGCTATGGCTACACCTTC.

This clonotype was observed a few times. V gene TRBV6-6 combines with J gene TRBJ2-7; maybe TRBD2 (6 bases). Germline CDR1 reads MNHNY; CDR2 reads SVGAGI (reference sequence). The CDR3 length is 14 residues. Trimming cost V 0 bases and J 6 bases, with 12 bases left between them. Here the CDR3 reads CASSYSEGLSEQYF. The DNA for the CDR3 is TGTGCCAGCAGTTACTCGGAGGGGCTCTCCGAGCAGTACTTC.

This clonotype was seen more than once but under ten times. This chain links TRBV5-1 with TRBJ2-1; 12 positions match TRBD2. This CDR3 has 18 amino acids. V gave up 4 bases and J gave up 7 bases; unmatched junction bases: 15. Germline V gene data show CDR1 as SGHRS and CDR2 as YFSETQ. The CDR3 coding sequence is TGCGCCAGCAGCCCCGATGACGATCTAGCGGGGGGGCCTAATGAGCAGTTCTTC. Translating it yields CASSPDDDLAGGPNEQFF. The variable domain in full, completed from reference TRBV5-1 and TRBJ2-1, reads KAGVTQTPRYLIKTRGQQVTLSCSPISGHRSVSWYQQTPGQGLQFLFEYFSETQRNKGNFPGRFSGRQFSNSRSEMNVSTLELGDSALYLCASSPDDDLAGGPNEQFFGPGTRLTVL.

This CDR3 is CSVVTGQGSSANYGYTF. As DNA, the CDR3 is TGCAGCGTTGTTACGGGACAGGGATCCTCGGCTAACTATGGCTACACCTTC. V gene TRBV29-1 combines with J gene TRBJ1-2; 9 bases map to TRBD1. The CDR3 totals 17 residues. The germline gives CDR1 SQVTM, CDR2 ANQGSEA. The J segment lost 0 bases and the V segment lost 4 bases, leaving 12 bases of the junction unmatched.

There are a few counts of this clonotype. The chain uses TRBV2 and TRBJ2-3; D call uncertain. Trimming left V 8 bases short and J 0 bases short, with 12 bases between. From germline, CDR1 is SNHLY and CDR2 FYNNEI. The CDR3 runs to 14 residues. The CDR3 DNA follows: TGTGCCAGCTCCAGCGACCAGAGCACAGATACGCAGTATTTT. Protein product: CASSSDQSTDTQYF.

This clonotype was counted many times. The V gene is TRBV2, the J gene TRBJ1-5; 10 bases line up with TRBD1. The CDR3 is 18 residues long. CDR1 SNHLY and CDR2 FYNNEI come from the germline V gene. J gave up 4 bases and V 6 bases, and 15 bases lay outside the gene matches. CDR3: CASRDWDRGDLDNQPQHF. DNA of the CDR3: TGTGCCAGCAGGGACTGGGACAGGGGAGATTTGGATAATCAGCCCCAGCATTTT.